Here is one TCR beta chain with its context. What it binds is not known. The entry originates in a study of T cells and Merkel cell carcinoma outcomes. Generated by immunoSEQ multiplex PCR, the TCRdb table keeps only in-frame clones and is missing some. The sample lists about 3,000 clones, around 97% seen once, with 1.5% to 2% in the top ten. Findings of the study overall: Repertoire plus T-cell density reportedly predicted Merkel cell carcinoma outcomes.

Trimming cost V 0 bases and J 2 bases, with 14 bases left between them. The CDR3 covers 18 residues. Germline-derived CDR1 and CDR2 are ENHRY and SYGVKD. The sequenced sample consisted of tumor tissue from Merkel cell carcinoma. The chain carries TRBV10-3 and TRBJ2-6; D tentatively fits TRBD1 or TRBD2 (5 bases each). This clonotype originated in a human donor with Merkel cell carcinoma. CDR3 protein: CAISESGPARTGANVLTF. The CDR3 coding sequence is TGTGCCATCAGTGAGTCGGGACCGGCCAGGACTGGGGCCAACGTCCTGACTTTC.